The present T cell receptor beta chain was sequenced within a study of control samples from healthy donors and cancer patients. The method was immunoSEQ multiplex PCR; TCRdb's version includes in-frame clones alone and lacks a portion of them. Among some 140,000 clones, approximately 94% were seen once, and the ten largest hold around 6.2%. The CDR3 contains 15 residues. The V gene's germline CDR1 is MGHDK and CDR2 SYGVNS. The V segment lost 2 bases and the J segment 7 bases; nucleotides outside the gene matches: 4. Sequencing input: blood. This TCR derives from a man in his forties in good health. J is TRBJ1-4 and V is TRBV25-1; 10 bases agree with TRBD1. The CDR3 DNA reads TGTGCCAGCAGTGAAAAGGGGACAGGGGCTGAAAAACTGTTTTTT. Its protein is CASSEKGTGAEKLFF. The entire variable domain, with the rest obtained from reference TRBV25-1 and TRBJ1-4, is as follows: EADIYQTPRYLVIGTGKKITLECSQTMGHDKMYWYQQDPGMELHLIHYSYGVNSTEKGDLSSESTVSRIRTEHFPLTLESARPSHTSQYLCASSEKGTGAEKLFFGSGTQLSVL.